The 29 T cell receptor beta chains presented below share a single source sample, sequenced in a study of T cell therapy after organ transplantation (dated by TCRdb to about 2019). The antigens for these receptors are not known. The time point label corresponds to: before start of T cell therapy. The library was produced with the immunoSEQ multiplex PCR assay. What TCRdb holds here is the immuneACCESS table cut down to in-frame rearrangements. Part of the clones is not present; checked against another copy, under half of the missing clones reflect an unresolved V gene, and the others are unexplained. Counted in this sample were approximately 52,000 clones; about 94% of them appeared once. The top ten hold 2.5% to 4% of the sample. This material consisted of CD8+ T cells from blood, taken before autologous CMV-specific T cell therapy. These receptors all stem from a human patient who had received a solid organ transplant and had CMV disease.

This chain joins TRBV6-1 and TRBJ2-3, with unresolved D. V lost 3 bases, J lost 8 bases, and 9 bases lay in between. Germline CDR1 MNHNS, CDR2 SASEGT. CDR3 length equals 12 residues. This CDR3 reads CASSEVRFTQYF. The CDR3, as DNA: TGTGCCAGCAGTGAGGTCCGTTTTACGCAGTATTTT.

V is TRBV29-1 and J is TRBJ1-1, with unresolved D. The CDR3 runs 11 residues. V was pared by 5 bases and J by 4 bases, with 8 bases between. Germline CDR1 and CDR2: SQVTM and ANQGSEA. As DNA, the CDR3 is TGCAGCGTTCCGGGGAGCACTGAAGCTTTCTTT. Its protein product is CSVPGSTEAFF.

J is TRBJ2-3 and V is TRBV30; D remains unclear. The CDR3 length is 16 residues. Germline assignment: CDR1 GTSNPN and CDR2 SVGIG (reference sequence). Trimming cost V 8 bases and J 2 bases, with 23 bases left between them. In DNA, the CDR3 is TGTGCCACCTCCCCCACAGTTCCACTCAACACAGATACGCAGTATTTT. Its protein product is CATSPTVPLNTDTQYF.

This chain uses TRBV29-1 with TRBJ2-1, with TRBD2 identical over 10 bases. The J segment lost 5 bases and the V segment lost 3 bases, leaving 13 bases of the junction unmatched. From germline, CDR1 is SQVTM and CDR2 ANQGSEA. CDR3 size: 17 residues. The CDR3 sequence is CSVERRRGTSVNNEQFF. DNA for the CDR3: TGCAGCGTTGAGCGGAGAAGGGGGACTAGCGTGAACAATGAGCAGTTCTTC.

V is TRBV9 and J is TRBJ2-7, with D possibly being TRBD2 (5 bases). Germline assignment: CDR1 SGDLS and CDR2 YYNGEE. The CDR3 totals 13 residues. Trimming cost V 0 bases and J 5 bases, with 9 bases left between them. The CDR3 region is CASSVGRKDEQYF. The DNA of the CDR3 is TGTGCCAGCAGCGTAGGGAGGAAGGACGAGCAGTACTTC.

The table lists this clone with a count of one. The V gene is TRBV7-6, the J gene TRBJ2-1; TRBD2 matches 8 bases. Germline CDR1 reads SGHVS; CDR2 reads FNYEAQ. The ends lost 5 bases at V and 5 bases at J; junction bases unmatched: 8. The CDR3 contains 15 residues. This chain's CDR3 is CASSAWGAGDNEQFF. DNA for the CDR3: TGTGCCAGCAGCGCTTGGGGAGCGGGAGACAATGAGCAGTTCTTC. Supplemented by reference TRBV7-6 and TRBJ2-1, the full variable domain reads GAGVSQSPRYKVTKRGQDVALRCDPISGHVSLYWYRQALGQGPEFLTYFNYEAQQDKSGLPNDRFSAERPEGSISTLTIQRTEQRDSAMYRCASSAWGAGDNEQFFGPGTRLTVL.

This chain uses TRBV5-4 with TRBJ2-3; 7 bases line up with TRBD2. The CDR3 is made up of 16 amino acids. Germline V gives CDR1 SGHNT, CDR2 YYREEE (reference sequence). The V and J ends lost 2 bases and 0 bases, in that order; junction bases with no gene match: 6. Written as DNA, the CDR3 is TGTGCCAGCAGCTTACCGGGACTATCTAGCACAGATACGCAGTATTTT. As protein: CASSLPGLSSTDTQYF. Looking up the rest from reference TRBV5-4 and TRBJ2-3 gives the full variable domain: ETGVTQSPTHLIKTRGQQVTLRCSSQSGHNTVSWYQQALGQGPQFIFQYYREEENGRGNFPPRFSGLQFPNYSSELNVNALELDDSALYLCASSLPGLSSTDTQYFGPGTRLTVL.

The CDR3 spells CATSRHRSGPYNEQFF. The CDR3 coding sequence is TGTGCCACCAGCAGACACAGATCAGGTCCCTACAATGAGCAGTTCTTC. The genes are TRBV15 and TRBJ2-1; D remains ambiguous. The CDR3 spans 16 residues. CDR1 is LNHNV and CDR2 is YYDKDF in the germline V gene (reference sequence). The ends were cut back, 2 bases at V and 2 bases at J, with 13 bases in the middle.

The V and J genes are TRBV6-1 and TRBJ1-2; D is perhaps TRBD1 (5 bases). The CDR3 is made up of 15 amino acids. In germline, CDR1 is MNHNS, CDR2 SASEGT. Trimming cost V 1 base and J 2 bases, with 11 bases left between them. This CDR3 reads CASSEGWGTNYGYTF. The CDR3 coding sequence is TGTGCCAGCAGTGAAGGGTGGGGCACAAACTATGGCTACACCTTC.

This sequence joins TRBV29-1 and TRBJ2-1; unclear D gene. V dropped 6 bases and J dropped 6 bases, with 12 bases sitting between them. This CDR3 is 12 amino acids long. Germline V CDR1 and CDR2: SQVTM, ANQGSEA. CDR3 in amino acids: CSVDLVPNEQFF. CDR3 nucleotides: TGCAGCGTCGACCTTGTGCCCAATGAGCAGTTCTTC.

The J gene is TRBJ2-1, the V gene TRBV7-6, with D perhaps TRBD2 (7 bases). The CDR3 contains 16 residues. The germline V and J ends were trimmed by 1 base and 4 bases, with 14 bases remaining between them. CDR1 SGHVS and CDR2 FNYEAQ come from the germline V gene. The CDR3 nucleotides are TGTGCCAGCAGCTTAGAAGGCGGGGGCCAATACAATGAGCAGTTCTTC. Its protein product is CASSLEGGGQYNEQFF. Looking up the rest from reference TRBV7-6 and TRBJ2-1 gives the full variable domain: GAGVSQSPRYKVTKRGQDVALRCDPISGHVSLYWYRQALGQGPEFLTYFNYEAQQDKSGLPNDRFSAERPEGSISTLTIQRTEQRDSAMYRCASSLEGGGQYNEQFFGPGTRLTVL.

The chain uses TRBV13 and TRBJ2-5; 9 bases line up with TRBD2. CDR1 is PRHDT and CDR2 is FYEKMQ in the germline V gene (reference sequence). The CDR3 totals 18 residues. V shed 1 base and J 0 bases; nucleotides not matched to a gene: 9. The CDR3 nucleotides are TGTGCCAGCAGCTTAGAAGGTAGCGGGGGCCCGTACCAAGAGACCCAGTACTTC. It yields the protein CASSLEGSGGPYQETQYF.

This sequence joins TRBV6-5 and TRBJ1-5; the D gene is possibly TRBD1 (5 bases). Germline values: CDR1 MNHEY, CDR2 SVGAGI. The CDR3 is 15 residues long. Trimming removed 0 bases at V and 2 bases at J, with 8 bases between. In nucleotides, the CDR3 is TGTGCCAGCAGTTACTCGACAGAGGGCAATCAGCCCCAGCATTTT. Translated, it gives CASSYSTEGNQPQHF.

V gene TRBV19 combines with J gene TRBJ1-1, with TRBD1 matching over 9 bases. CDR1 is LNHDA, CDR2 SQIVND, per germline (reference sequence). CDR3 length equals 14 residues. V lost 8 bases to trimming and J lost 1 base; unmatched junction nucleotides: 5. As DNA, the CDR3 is TGTGCCAGTGGACTGGGACAGGGGAACACTGAAGCTTTCTTT. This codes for CASGLGQGNTEAFF.

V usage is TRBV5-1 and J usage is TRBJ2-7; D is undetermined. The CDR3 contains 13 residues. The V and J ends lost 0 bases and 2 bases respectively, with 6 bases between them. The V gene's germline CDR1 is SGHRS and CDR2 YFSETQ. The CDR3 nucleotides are TGCGCCAGCAGCTTGGGGTCCCCCTACGAGCAGTACTTC. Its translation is CASSLGSPYEQYF.

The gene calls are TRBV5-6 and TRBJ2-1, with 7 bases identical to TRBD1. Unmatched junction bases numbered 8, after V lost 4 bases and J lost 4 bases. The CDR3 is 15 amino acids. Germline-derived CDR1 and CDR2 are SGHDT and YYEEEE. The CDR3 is CASSVGGATYNEQFF. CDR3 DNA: TGTGCCAGCAGCGTAGGGGGCGCAACGTACAATGAGCAGTTCTTC. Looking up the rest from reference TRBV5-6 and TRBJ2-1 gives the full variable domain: DAGVTQSPTHLIKTRGQQVTLRCSPKSGHDTVSWYQQALGQGPQFIFQYYEEEERQRGNFPDRFSGHQFPNYSSELNVNALLLGDSALYLCASSVGGATYNEQFFGPGTRLTVL.

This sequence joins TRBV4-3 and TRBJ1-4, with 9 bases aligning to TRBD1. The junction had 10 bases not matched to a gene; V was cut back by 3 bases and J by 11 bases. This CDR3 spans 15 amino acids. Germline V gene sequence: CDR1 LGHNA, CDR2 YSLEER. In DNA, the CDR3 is TGCGCCAGCAGCCAGGCACAGGGGGCCCCGGTCAAACTGTTTTTT. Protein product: CASSQAQGAPVKLFF.

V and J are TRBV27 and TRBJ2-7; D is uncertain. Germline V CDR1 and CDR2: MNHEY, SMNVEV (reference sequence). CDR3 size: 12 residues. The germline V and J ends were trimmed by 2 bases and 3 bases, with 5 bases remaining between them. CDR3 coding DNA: TGTGCCAGCAGTTTACGCGGCTACGAGCAGTACTTC. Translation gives CASSLRGYEQYF.

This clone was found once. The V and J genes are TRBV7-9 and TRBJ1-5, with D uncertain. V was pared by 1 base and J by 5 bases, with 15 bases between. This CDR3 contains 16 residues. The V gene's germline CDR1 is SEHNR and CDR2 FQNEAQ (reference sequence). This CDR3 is CASSLELGGGYQPQHF. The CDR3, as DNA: TGTGCCAGCAGCTTAGAGTTGGGTGGTGGGTATCAGCCCCAGCATTTT.

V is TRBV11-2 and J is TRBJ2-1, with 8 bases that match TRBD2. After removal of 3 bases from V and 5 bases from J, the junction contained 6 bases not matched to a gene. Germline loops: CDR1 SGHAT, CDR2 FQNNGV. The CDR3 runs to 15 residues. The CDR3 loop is CASSFSGGPNNEQFF. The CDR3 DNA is TGTGCCAGCAGCTTCAGCGGGGGCCCGAACAATGAGCAGTTCTTC.

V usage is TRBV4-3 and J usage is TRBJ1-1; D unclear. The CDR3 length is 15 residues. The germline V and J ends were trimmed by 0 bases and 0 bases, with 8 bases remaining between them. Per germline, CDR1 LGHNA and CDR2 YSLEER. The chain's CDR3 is CASSQEGYMNTEAFF. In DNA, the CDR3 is TGCGCCAGCAGCCAAGAAGGTTACATGAACACTGAAGCTTTCTTT.

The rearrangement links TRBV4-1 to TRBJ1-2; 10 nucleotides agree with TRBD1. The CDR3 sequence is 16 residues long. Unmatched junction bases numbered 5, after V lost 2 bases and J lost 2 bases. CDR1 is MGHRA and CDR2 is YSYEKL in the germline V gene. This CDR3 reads CASSQSTGGLNYGYTF. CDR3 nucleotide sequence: TGCGCCAGCAGCCAATCGACAGGGGGCTTGAACTATGGCTACACCTTC.

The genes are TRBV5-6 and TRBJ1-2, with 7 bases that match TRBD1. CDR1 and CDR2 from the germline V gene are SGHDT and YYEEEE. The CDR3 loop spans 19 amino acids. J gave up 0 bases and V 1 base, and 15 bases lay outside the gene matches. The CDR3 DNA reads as TGTGCCAGCAGCTTGCGCCCGGGGGACAGCCGGTTTCCTAACTATGGCTACACCTTC. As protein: CASSLRPGDSRFPNYGYTF.

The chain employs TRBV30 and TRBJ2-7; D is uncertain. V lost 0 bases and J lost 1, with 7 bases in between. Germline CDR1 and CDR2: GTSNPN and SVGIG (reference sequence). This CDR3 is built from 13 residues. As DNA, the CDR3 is TGTGCCTGGAGTGTGGGCAGATCCTACGAGCAGTACTTC. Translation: CAWSVGRSYEQYF. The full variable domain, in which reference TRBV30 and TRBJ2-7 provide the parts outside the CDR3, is SQTIHQWPATLVQPVGSPLSLECTVEGTSNPNLYWYRQAAGRGLQLLFYSVGIGQISSEVPQNLSASRPQDRQFILSSKKLLLSDSGFYLCAWSVGRSYEQYFGPGTRLTVT.

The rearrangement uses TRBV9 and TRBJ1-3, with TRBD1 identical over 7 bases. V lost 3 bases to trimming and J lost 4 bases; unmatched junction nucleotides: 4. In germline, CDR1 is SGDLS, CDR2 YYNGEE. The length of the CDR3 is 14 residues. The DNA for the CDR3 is TGTGCCAGCAGCGCAGGGGGGTCCGGAAACACCATATATTTT. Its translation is CASSAGGSGNTIYF.

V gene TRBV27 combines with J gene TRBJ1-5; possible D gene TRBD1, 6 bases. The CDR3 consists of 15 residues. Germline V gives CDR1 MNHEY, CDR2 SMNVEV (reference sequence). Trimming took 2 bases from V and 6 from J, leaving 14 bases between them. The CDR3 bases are TGTGCCAGCAGTTTAGACGGGGGCCATTTTCAGCCCCAGCATTTT. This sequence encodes CASSLDGGHFQPQHF.

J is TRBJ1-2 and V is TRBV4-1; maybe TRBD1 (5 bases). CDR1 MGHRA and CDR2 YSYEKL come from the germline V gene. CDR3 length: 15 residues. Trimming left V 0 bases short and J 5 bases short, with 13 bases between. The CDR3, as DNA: TGCGCCAGCAGCCAAGATGAAGCAGGGCAATATGGCTACACCTTC. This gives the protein CASSQDEAGQYGYTF.

CDR3 residues: CASSEEGRGEKLFF. CDR3 nucleotides: TGTGCCAGCAGTGAAGAGGGTAGGGGTGAAAAACTGTTTTTT. The chain couples TRBV2 to TRBJ1-4; a possible D gene is TRBD1 (5 bases). The CDR3 has 14 amino acids. Germline V gene sequence: CDR1 SNHLY, CDR2 FYNNEI. V shed 1 base and J shed 7 bases, with 10 bases lying between them.

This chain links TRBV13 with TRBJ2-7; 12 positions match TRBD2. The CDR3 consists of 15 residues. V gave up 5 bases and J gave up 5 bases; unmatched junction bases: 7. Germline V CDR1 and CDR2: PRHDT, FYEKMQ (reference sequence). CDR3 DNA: TGTGCCAGCAGCCCAGGGACTAGCGGGTCTCACGAGCAGTACTTC. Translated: CASSPGTSGSHEQYF. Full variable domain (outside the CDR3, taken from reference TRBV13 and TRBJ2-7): AAGVIQSPRHLIKEKRETATLKCYPIPRHDTVYWYQQGPGQDPQFLISFYEKMQSDKGSIPDRFSAQQFSDYHSELNMSSLELGDSALYFCASSPGTSGSHEQYFGPGTRLTVT.